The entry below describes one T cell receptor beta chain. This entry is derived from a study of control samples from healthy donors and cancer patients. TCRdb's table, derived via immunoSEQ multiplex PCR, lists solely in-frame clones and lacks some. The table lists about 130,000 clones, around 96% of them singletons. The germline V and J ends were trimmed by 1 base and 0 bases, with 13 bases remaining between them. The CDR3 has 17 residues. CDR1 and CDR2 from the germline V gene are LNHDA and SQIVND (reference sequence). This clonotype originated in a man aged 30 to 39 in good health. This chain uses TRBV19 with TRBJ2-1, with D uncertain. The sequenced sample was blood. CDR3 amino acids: CASSIGRTSDSYNEQFF. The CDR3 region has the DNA TGTGCCAGTAGTATAGGTAGGACGTCGGACTCCTACAATGAGCAGTTCTTC. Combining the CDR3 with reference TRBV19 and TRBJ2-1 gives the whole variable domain DGGITQSPKYLFRKEGQNVTLSCEQNLNHDAMYWYRQDPGQGLRLIYYSQIVNDFQKGDIAEGYSVSREKKESFPLTVTSAQKNPTAFYLCASSIGRTSDSYNEQFFGPGTRLTVL.